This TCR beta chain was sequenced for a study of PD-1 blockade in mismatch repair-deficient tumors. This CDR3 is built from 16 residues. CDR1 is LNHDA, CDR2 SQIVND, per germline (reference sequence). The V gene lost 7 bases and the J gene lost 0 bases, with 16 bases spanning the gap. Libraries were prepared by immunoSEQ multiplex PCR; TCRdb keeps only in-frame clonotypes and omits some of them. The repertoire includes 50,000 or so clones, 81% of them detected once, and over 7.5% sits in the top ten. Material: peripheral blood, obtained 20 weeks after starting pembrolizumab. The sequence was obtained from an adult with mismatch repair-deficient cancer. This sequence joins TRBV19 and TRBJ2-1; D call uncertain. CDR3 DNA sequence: TGTGCCAGTAATCCCGCAGGATGGAGCTCCTACAATGAGCAGTTCTTC. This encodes CASNPAGWSSYNEQFF.